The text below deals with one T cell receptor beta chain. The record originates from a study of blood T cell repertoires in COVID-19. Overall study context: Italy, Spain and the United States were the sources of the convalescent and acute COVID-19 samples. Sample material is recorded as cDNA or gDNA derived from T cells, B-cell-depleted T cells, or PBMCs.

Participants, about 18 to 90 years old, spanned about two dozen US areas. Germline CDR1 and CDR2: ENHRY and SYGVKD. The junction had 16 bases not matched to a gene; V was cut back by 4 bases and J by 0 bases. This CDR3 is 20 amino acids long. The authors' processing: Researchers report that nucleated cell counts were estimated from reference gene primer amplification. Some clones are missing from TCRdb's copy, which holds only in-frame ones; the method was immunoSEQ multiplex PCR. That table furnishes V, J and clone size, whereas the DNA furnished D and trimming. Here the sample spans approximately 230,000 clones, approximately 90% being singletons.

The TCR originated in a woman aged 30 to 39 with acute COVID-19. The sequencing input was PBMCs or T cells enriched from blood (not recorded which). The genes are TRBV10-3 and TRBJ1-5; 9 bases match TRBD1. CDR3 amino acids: CAISGGIRTGDPYSNQPQHF. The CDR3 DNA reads TGTGCCATCAGTGGAGGAATTAGGACAGGGGATCCATATAGCAATCAGCCCCAGCATTTT.